The 6 T cell receptor beta chains listed next were all sequenced from one sample in a study of T cells in Graves' hyperthyroidism and ophthalmopathy (dated by TCRdb to the late 2010s). Library preparation used multiplex PCR. These reads were obtained on an Illumina HiSeq 2000. Amplification of TCR beta CDR3 regions was carried out from RNA transcripts. The TCR CDR3 was subjected to a first round of RT-PCR using the HTBI primer set and the Qiagen OneStep RT-PCR kit. In TCRdb, the public reads were trimmed at Q25 with fastp and aligned with MiXCR, with productive beta chains retained. Rows are unified per CDR3 protein, each entry keeping the most common DNA and genes. The sample profile shows roughly 740,000 distinct CDR3 sequences; 15% to 20% of them were found once. The top ten hold over 7.5% of the sample. Sequenced sample: blood. These receptors were taken from a man between 18 and 29 years old with Graves' hyperthyroidism.

This chain uses TRBV6-2 or TRBV6-3 with TRBJ1-2; 10 bases map to TRBD1. The CDR3 is 16 amino acids. V lost 6 bases, J lost 0 bases, and 7 bases stayed unmatched. Germline CDR1 and CDR2: MNHEY and SVGEGT. The CDR3 loop is CASRGTGEGSNYGYTF. The CDR3 DNA reads as TGTGCCAGCAGGGGGACAGGGGAAGGATCTAACTATGGCTACACCTTC.

This clonotype was seen only a few times. The chain recombines TRBV20-1 with TRBJ1-4; D remains ambiguous. Trimming took off 3 bases at V and 5 bases at J, with 10 bases between the two ends. Germline V CDR1 and CDR2: DFQATT, SNEGSKA (reference sequence). CDR3 length: 13 amino acids. The chain's CDR3 is CSARGGRNEKLFF. In nucleotides, the CDR3 is TGCAGTGCTAGGGGTGGACGAAATGAAAAACTGTTTTTT.

This chain links TRBV29-1 with TRBJ2-1, with D possibly matching TRBD1 (7 bases). This CDR3 comprises 14 residues. Germline V gene lookup returns CDR1 SQVTM and CDR2 ANQGSEA. V lost 4 bases and J 6 bases, leaving 16 bases between the germline ends. CDR3 residues: CSVVEGADFNEQFF. The CDR3 coding sequence is TGCAGCGTTGTGGAGGGGGCGGATTTCAATGAGCAGTTCTTC.

This clonotype turned up a few times. V and J are TRBV19 and TRBJ1-2; no clear D. V lost 3 bases to trimming and J lost 4 bases, with 12 bases between them. Germline CDR1 is LNHDA and CDR2 is SQIVND (reference sequence). This CDR3 comprises 14 residues. The CDR3, as DNA: TGTGCCAGTAGTATCGGGCAGGTTGGCTATGGCTACACCTTC. Translated, it gives CASSIGQVGYGYTF.

This clonotype was seen repeatedly, ten times or more. The V gene is TRBV7-2, the J gene TRBJ1-6; no clear D. CDR3 length equals 14 residues. The germline V gene encodes CDR1 SGHTA and CDR2 FQGNSA. V lost 4 bases to trimming and J lost 9 bases, with 13 bases between them. The CDR3 nucleotides read TGTGCCAGCAGCTGGACGGCTAGAGGTTCACCCCTCCACTTT. It encodes CASSWTARGSPLHF.

This clonotype was counted ten times or more. Here the CDR3 reads CSVGKGIGPSSTDTQYF. CDR3 DNA: TGCAGCGTTGGGAAGGGAATAGGCCCATCTAGCACAGATACGCAGTATTTT. The genes are TRBV29-1 and TRBJ2-3, with D unresolved. With 4 bases removed from V and 0 bases from J, the gap between germline ends came to 20 bases. CDR1 and CDR2 from the germline V gene are SQVTM and ANQGSEA. This CDR3 spans 17 amino acids.